Sequencing of this T cell receptor (beta chain) was carried out in a study of cytomegalovirus exposure and HLA in healthy donors. Regarding the study as a whole: The only immune exposure information that was available was CMV serostatus.

Primers for the PCR totalled 60 Vbeta and 13 Jbeta. This table comes from immunoSEQ multiplex PCR, and its TCRdb copy is limited to in-frame clones, with some not included. The sample lists approximately 150,000 clones, approximately 60% occurring once. Comments on this clone: Its specificity is not known.

This TCR derives from a woman aged 55-75 years in good health and CMV-seropositive. The material sequenced was PBMCs.

CDR3 in DNA: TGTGCCAGCAGCGGGGACATTCTATACGAGCAGTACTTC. Translating it yields CASSGDILYEQYF. V and J are TRBV5-5 and TRBJ2-7; possibly TRBD1 for D (6 bases). There are 13 residues in the CDR3. The germline CDR1 and CDR2 sequences are SGHKS and YYEKEE (reference sequence). V was shortened by 4 bases and J by 4 bases, with 12 bases between the two germline ends.